The text below deals with one TCR beta chain. CDR1 and CDR2 from the germline V gene are MDHEN and SYDVKM. Trimming cost V 8 bases and J 1 base; bases outside gene matches: 5. The CDR3 totals 15 residues. This sample is drawn from a study of blood T cell repertoires in COVID-19. As for the study in general: All recovered Cohort 3 donors got two negative PCRs, got clearance, or saw symptom resolution.

Enrollees, about 18 to 95 years old, lived in around 23 US areas. The method was immunoSEQ multiplex PCR; TCRdb's version includes in-frame clones alone and lacks a portion of them. Here the sample spans around 300,000 clones, roughly 91% being singletons. The chain employs TRBV28 and TRBJ2-1, with 10 nucleotides matching TRBD2. The sample was PBMCs or T cells enriched from blood (not recorded which). The TCR originated in a woman aged 60-70 years in a cohort exposed to, infected with or recovered from COVID-19 (not recorded which). CDR3 nucleotides: TGTGCCAGCCACCGAGCGGGAGGGTCCTACAATGAGCAGTTCTTC. Translated, it gives CASHRAGGSYNEQFF.